This paragraph covers one T cell receptor beta chain sequence. The antigen remains unidentified. The length of the CDR3 is 14 residues. V gave up 5 bases and J gave up 4 bases; unmatched junction bases: 5. Germline loops: CDR1 SGHNT, CDR2 YENEEA. The sample comes from a study of long-term antiretroviral therapy in people with HIV. Overall study results and limits: Every time point showed a repertoire led by clones expanded before ART. Subsequent to ART, diversity was augmented yet persisted below that of transplant donor controls.

Run at survey level, the immunoSEQ assay was version v3.0. For each individual sample, sequencing targeted roughly 40,000-55,000 T-cell genomes. The repertoire was sequenced with immunoSEQ multiplex PCR; TCRdb's copy has only in-frame clones and lacks some. The data contain about 34,000 clones, 94% of them singletons. This sample comprised unsorted PBMCs, obtained about 5.1 years after starting antiretroviral therapy. The rearrangement uses TRBV11-3 and TRBJ1-3, with 7 bases lining up with TRBD1. The receptor's source is a woman in her fifties or sixties with HIV. CDR3 protein: CASSSPDRGNTIYF. The CDR3 nucleotides read TGTGCCAGCAGCAGTCCGGACAGGGGAAACACCATATATTTT.